There are a few counts of the clone carrying this T cell receptor (beta chain). The antigen remains unidentified. TCRdb used MiXCR to reprocess the reads, holding one entry per CDR3 protein. The sample has some 590,000 distinct CDR3 sequences, 40% seen once; the top ten hold around 50%. This specimen comes from a study of T cell repertoires in cytomegalovirus infection. In the study overall: The study used recently identified HLA-C-restricted and well-studied HLA-B-restricted CMV epitopes. Both a matching HLA type and CMV infection were indicated by public TCR beta signatures.

Study-level points and caveats: Ex vivo, HLA-C-restricted CMV-specific TCR beta clonotypes prevailed over the rest of the response. Accumulated public TCR beta family frequency recognized individuals carrying CMV together with the relevant HLA.

The source was cultured PBMCs, collected from culture after CMV antigen stimulation. The TCR comes from a human donor in good health (CMV status not recorded). Some clones in this sample may be carry-over from other donors' samples.

The CDR3 nucleotides read TGTGCCAGCAGTTTTGGACAGATCATGAACACTGAAGCTTTCTTT. Protein sequence: CASSFGQIMNTEAFF. This sequence joins TRBV12-3 or TRBV12-4 and TRBJ1-1, with D tentatively TRBD1 (6 bases). V lost 3 bases and J lost 0, with 11 bases in between. The CDR3 is 15 amino acids.